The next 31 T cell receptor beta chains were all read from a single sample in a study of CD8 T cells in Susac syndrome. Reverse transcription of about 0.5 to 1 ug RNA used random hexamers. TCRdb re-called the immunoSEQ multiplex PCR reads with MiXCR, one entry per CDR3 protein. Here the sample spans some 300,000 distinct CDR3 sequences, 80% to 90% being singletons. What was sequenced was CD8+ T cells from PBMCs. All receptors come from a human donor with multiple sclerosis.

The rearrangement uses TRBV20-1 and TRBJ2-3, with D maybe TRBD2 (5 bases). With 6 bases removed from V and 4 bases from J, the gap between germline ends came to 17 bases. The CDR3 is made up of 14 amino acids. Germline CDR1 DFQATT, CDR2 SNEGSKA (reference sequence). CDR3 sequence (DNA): TGCAGTGCCATCACTAGGTCCCCCTCAGATACGCAGTATTTT. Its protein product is CSAITRSPSDTQYF.

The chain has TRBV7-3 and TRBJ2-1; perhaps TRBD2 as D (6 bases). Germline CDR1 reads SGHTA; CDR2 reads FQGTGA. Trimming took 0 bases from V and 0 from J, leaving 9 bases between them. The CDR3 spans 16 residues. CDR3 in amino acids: CASSLTLAASYNEQFF. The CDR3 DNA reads TGTGCCAGCAGCTTAACGTTAGCGGCCTCCTACAATGAGCAGTTCTTC.

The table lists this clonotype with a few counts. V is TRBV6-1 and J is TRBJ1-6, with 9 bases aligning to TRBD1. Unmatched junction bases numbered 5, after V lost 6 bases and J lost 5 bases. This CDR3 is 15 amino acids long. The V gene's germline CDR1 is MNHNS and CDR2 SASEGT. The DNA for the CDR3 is TGTGCCAGCAGAGCGGACAGGGGAAATAATTCACCCCTCCACTTT. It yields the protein CASRADRGNNSPLHF.

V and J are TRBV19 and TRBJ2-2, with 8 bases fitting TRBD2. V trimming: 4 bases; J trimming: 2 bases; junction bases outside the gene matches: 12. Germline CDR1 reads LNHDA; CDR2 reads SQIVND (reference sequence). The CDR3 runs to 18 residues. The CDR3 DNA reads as TGTGCCAGTAGTAGACTGGCGTGGCGGGAGGATAACACCGGGGAGCTGTTTTTT. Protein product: CASSRLAWREDNTGELFF.

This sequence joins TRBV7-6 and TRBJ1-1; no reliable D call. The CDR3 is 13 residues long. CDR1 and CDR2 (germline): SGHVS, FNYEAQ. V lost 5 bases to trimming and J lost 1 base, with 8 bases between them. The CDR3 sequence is CASSIQGNTEAFF. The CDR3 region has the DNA TGTGCCAGCAGCATACAAGGGAACACTGAAGCTTTCTTT. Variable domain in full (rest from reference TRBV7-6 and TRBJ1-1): GAGVSQSPRYKVTKRGQDVALRCDPISGHVSLYWYRQALGQGPEFLTYFNYEAQQDKSGLPNDRFSAERPEGSISTLTIQRTEQRDSAMYRCASSIQGNTEAFFGQGTRLTVV.

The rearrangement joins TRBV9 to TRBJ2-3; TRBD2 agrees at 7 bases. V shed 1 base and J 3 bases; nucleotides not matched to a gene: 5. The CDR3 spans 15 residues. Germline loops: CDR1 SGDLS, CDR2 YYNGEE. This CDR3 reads CASSVRRAGTDTQYF. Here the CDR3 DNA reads TGTGCCAGCAGCGTACGTAGAGCGGGGACAGATACGCAGTATTTT.

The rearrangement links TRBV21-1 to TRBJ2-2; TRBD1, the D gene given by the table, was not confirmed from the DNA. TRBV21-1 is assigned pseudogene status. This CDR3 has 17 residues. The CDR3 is CAGSKGNRTHNTGELFF. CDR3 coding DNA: TGTGCCGGCAGCAAAGGGAACCGGACACACAACACCGGGGAGCTGTTTTTT.

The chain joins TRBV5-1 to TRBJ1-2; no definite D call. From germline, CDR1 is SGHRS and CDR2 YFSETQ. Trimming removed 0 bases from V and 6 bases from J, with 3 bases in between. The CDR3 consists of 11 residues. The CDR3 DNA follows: TGCGCCAGCAGCTTGGATGATGGCTACACCTTC. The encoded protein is CASSLDDGYTF.

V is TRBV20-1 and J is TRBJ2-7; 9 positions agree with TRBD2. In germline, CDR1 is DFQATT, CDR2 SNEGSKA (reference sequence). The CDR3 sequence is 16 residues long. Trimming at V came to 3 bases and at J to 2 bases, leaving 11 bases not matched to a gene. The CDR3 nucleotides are TGCAGTGCTAGGACTTTGCGGGAGGGCGATCCCTACGAGCAGTACTTC. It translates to CSARTLREGDPYEQYF.

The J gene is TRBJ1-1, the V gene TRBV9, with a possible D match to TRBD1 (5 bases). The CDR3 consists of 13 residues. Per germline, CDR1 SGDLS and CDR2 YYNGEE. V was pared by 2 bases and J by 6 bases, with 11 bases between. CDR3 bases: TGTGCCAGCAGCGTGGGGCACAGTGCTGAAGCTTTCTTT. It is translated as CASSVGHSAEAFF.

The CDR3 here is CAWSLDSRNEQFF. CDR3 DNA sequence: TGTGCCTGGAGTCTGGACTCCAGGAATGAGCAGTTCTTC. The chain has TRBV30 and TRBJ2-1; TRBD2 is a possible D gene (5 bases). CDR1 is GTSNPN and CDR2 is SVGIG in the germline V gene (reference sequence). The CDR3 loop spans 13 amino acids. V was trimmed by 2 bases and J by 7 bases, leaving 12 bases between them. The variable domain in full, completed from reference TRBV30 and TRBJ2-1, reads SQTIHQWPATLVQPVGSPLSLECTVEGTSNPNLYWYRQAAGRGLQLLFYSVGIGQISSEVPQNLSASRPQDRQFILSSKKLLLSDSGFYLCAWSLDSRNEQFFGPGTRLTVL.

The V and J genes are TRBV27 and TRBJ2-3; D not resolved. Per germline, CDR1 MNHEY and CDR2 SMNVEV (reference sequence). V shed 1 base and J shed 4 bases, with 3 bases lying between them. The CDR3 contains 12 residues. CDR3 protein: CASSLYPDTQYF. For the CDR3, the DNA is TGTGCCAGCAGTTTATATCCAGATACGCAGTATTTT.

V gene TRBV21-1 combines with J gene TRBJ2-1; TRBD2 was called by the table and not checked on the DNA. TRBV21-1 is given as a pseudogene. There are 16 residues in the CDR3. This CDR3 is CASSMSGLAEYNEQFF. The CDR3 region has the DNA TGTGCCAGCAGCATGAGCGGACTAGCCGAATACAATGAGCAGTTCTTC.

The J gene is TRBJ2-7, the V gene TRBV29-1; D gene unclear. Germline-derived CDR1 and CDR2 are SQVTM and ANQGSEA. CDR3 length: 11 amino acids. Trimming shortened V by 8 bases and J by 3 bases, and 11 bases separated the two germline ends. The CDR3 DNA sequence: TGCAGCTCCCTTTTGGGCTACGAGCAGTACTTC. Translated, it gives CSSLLGYEQYF.

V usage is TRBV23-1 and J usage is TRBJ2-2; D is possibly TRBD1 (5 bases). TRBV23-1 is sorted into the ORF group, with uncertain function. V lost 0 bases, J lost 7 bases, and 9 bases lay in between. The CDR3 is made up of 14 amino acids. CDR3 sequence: CASSQSPDIGELFF. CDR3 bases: TGCGCCAGCAGTCAATCCCCGGACATCGGGGAGCTGTTTTTT.

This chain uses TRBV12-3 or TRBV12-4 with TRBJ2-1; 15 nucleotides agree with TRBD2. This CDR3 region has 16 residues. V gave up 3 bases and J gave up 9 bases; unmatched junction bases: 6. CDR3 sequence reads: CASSFPGLAGGSEQFF. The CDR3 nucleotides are TGTGCCAGCAGTTTCCCCGGACTAGCGGGAGGGAGTGAGCAGTTCTTC.

In nucleotides, the CDR3 is TGTGCCAGCAGCGGATATAGCGTAGCGGGAGTGAACTACGAGCAGTACTTC. It encodes CASSGYSVAGVNYEQYF. The rearrangement uses TRBV7-9 and TRBJ2-7; TRBD2 aligns across 9 bases. Per the germline V gene, CDR1 is SEHNR and CDR2 is FQNEAQ (reference sequence). The CDR3 has 17 residues. Unmatched junction bases numbered 14, after V lost 5 bases and J lost 3 bases.

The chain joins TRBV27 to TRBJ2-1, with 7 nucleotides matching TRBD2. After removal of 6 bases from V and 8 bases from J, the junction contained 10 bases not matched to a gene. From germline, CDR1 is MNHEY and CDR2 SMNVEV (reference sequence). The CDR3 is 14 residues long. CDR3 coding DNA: TGTGCCAGCAGCCGCACACGTACTAGCGATGAGCAGTTCTTC. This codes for CASSRTRTSDEQFF.

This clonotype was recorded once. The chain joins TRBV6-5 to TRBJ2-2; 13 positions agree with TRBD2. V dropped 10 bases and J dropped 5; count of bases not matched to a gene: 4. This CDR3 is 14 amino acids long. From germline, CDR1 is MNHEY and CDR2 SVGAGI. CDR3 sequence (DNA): TGTGCCACCGAGGGACTAGCGGGAACCGGGGAGCTGTTTTTT. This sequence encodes CATEGLAGTGELFF.

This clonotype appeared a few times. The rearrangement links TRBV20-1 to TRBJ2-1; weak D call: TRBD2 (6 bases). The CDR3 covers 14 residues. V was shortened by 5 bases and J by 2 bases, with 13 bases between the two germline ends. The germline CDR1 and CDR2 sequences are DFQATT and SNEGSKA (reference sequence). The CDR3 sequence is CSAVWGVTYNEQFF. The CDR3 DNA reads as TGCAGTGCTGTTTGGGGGGTTACCTACAATGAGCAGTTCTTC.

The CDR3 spells CASSDGQSSYEQYF. The CDR3 bases are TGTGCCAGCAGTGACGGGCAGAGCTCCTACGAGCAGTACTTC. The chain carries TRBV2 and TRBJ2-7, with D uncertain. Per the germline V gene, CDR1 is SNHLY and CDR2 is FYNNEI. Between the trimmed V and J ends, which lost 3 bases and 0 bases, there was a span of 9 bases. This CDR3 is built from 14 residues.

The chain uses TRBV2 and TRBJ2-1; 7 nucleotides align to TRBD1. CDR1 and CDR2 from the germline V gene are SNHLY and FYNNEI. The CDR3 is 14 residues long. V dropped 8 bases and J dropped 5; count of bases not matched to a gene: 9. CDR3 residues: CASGDLGGHNEQFF. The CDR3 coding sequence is TGTGCCAGCGGGGACCTAGGGGGCCACAATGAGCAGTTCTTC.

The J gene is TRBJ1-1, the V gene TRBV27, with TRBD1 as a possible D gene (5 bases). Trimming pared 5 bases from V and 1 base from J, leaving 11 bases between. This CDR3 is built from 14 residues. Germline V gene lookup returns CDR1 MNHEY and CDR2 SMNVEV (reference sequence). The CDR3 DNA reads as TGTGCCAGCAGTAGGGCAGGGCAGAACACTGAAGCTTTCTTT. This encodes CASSRAGQNTEAFF.

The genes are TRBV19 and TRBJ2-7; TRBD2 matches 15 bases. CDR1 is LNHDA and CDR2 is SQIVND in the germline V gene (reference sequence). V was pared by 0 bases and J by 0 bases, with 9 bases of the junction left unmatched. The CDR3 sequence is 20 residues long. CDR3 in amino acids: CASSIDLLGLAGGSSYEQYF. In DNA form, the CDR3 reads TGTGCCAGTAGTATAGATCTCCTCGGACTAGCGGGAGGGAGCTCCTACGAGCAGTACTTC.

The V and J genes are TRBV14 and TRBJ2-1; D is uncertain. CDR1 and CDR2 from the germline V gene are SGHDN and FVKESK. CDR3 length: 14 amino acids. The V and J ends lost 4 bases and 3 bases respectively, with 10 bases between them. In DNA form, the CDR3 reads TGTGCCAGCAGCCCGGCGCAAATCTACAATGAGCAGTTCTTC. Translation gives CASSPAQIYNEQFF.

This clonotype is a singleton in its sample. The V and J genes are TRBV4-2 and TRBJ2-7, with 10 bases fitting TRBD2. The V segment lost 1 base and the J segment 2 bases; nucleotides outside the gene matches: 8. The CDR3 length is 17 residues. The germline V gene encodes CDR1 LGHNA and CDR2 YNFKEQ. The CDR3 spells CASSQVAPAGGAYEQYF. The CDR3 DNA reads TGTGCCAGCAGCCAAGTGGCCCCAGCGGGAGGGGCCTACGAGCAGTACTTC.

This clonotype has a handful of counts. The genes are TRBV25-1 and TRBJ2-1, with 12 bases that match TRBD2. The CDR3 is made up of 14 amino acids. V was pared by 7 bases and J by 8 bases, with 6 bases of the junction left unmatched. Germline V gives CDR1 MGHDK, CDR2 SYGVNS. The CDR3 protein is CASTRTSGTDEQFF. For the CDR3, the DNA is TGTGCCAGCACCCGGACTAGCGGGACCGATGAGCAGTTCTTC.

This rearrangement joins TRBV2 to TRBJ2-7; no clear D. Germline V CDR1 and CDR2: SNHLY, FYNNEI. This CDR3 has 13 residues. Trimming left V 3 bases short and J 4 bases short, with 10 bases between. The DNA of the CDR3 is TGTGCCAGCAGTGACAGTAATGAATACGAGCAGTACTTC. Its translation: CASSDSNEYEQYF.

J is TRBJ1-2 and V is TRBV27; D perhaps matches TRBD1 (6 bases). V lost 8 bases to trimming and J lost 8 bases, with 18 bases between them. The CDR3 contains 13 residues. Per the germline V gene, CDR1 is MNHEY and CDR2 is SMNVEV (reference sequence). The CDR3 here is CASGPTGLRGYTF. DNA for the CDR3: TGTGCCAGCGGACCCACAGGGCTCCGGGGCTACACCTTC.

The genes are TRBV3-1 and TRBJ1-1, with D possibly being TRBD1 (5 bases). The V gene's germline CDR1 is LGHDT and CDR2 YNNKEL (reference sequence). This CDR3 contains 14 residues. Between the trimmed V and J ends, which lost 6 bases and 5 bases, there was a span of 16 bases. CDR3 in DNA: TGTGCCAGCAGGCAAAGCGTCAGGGTGACTGAAGCTTTCTTT. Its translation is CASRQSVRVTEAFF.

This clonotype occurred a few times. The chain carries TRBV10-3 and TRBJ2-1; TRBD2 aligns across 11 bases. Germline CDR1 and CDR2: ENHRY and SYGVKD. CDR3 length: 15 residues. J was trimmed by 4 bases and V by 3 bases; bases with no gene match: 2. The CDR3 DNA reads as TGTGCCATCAGTGACGGGACTAGCGGATACAATGAGCAGTTCTTC. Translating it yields CAISDGTSGYNEQFF.